The next 32 T cell receptor beta chains were all read from a single sample in a study of shared clonotypes between healthy human individuals. Produced via immunoSEQ multiplex PCR; TCRdb's table is partial and in-frame only. The sample includes over a million clones, around 95% seen only once; the top ten take approximately 1.2%. The specimen sequenced was naive CD4+ T cells sorted from blood. The subset: CD45RA+ positively selected. The receptors come from a man between 25 and 39 years old in good health.

The chain recombines TRBV5-1 with TRBJ2-7; D call uncertain. Trimming took 0 bases from V and 0 from J, leaving 7 bases between them. Germline V gene data show CDR1 as SGHRS and CDR2 as YFSETQ. The CDR3 is 14 residues long. The CDR3: CASSLDRISYEQYF. CDR3 coding DNA: TGCGCCAGCAGCTTGGACAGAATCTCCTACGAGCAGTACTTC. Drawing the rest from reference TRBV5-1 and TRBJ2-7, the complete variable domain is KAGVTQTPRYLIKTRGQQVTLSCSPISGHRSVSWYQQTPGQGLQFLFEYFSETQRNKGNFPGRFSGRQFSNSRSEMNVSTLELGDSALYLCASSLDRISYEQYFGPGTRLTVT.

This chain joins TRBV9 and TRBJ2-2; D possibly matches TRBD1 or TRBD2 (5 bases each). Trimming left V 1 base short and J 2 bases short, with 12 bases between. CDR3 length equals 16 residues. From germline, CDR1 is SGDLS and CDR2 YYNGEE. CDR3 sequence reads: CASSVRGDYNTGELFF. The CDR3 DNA reads as TGTGCCAGCAGCGTAAGGGGAGACTACAACACCGGGGAGCTGTTTTTT.

This clone has a single count. This chain's CDR3 is CASSRDRGQIGELFF. The CDR3 coding sequence is TGCGCCAGCAGCCGAGACAGGGGGCAAATCGGGGAGCTGTTTTTT. This rearrangement joins TRBV5-1 to TRBJ2-2; 10 positions match TRBD1. J lost 7 bases, V lost 4 bases, and 7 bases had no gene match. Germline V gene lookup returns CDR1 SGHRS and CDR2 YFSETQ. This CDR3 is built from 15 residues.

V gene TRBV29-1 combines with J gene TRBJ1-1; the D is unclear. The CDR3 runs 14 residues. Trimming left V 4 bases short and J 1 base short, with 13 bases between. CDR1 is SQVTM and CDR2 is ANQGSEA in the germline V gene. The CDR3 region has the DNA TGCAGCGTTGGGGCCGACATTCCGAACACTGAAGCTTTCTTT. This gives the protein CSVGADIPNTEAFF.

The chain links TRBV5-4 to TRBJ2-3, with 8 bases matching TRBD1. The ends lost 4 bases at V and 2 bases at J; junction bases unmatched: 3. The CDR3 has 14 residues. Germline V lookup: CDR1 SGHNT, CDR2 YYREEE (reference sequence). As DNA, the CDR3 is TGTGCCAGCAGCCCGGACAGGGTCACAGATACGCAGTATTTT. Its translation is CASSPDRVTDTQYF.

V and J are TRBV4-3 and TRBJ2-3; no definite D call. The CDR3 extends over 14 amino acids. Germline V CDR1 and CDR2: LGHNA, YSLEER. V was pared by 1 base and J by 2 bases, with 7 bases between. The CDR3 nucleotides are TGCGCCAGCAGCCAAGTCCGGCCCACAGATACGCAGTATTTT. This codes for CASSQVRPTDTQYF.

The J gene is TRBJ2-1, the V gene TRBV9, with unresolved D. CDR1 is SGDLS, CDR2 YYNGEE, per germline. Trimming stripped 7 bases from V and 7 bases from J, with 18 bases between. This CDR3 comprises 14 residues. CDR3 sequence: CASATEGPWNEQFF. CDR3 nucleotides: TGTGCCAGCGCAACAGAAGGTCCGTGGAATGAGCAGTTCTTC.

In its sample, this clone was seen once. V is TRBV10-1 and J is TRBJ2-7; 7 nucleotides match TRBD1. V lost 6 bases, J lost 3 bases, and 5 bases stayed unmatched. CDR1 is WNHNN and CDR2 is SYGVQD in the germline V gene (reference sequence). This CDR3 contains 13 residues. CDR3 region: CASSRQGFYEQYF. The CDR3 nucleotides are TGCGCCAGCAGCCGACAGGGATTCTACGAGCAGTACTTC.

The V and J genes are TRBV2 and TRBJ2-1, with 10 bases identical to TRBD2. Germline trimming cut 3 bases from V and 6 bases from J; bases unmatched to any gene: 11. Germline-derived CDR1 and CDR2 are SNHLY and FYNNEI. This CDR3 is built from 17 residues. The CDR3 coding sequence is TGTGCCAGCAGTGACTTTGTCCTAGCGGGAGTAGGCAATGAGCAGTTCTTC. Its protein is CASSDFVLAGVGNEQFF.

The chain uses TRBV5-1 and TRBJ2-5, with 8 bases that match TRBD1. This CDR3 comprises 14 residues. V gave up 7 bases and J gave up 1 base; unmatched junction bases: 6. Germline CDR1 is SGHRS and CDR2 is YFSETQ. The CDR3 coding sequence is TGCGCCAGCGGAACAACAGGGGGCCAAGAGACCCAGTACTTC. Protein product: CASGTTGGQETQYF.

The chain joins TRBV9 to TRBJ2-1; tentative D call: TRBD2 (6 bases). Germline V gene sequence: CDR1 SGDLS, CDR2 YYNGEE. V was pared by 4 bases and J by 0 bases, with 8 bases between. The CDR3 runs 14 residues. The DNA of the CDR3 is TGTGCCAGCAGCCGGGACTCCTCCTACAATGAGCAGTTCTTC. Its protein product is CASSRDSSYNEQFF.

This sequence joins TRBV6-1 and TRBJ2-4, with TRBD2 matching 7 bases. Germline V gene sequence: CDR1 MNHNS, CDR2 SASEGT. CDR3 length equals 20 residues. Germline trimming cut 0 bases from V and 8 bases from J; bases unmatched to any gene: 22. DNA of the CDR3: TGTGCCAGCAGTGAAGCGGTTCCGATTGGGGGGGGAACTTCGGGTGACATTCAGTACTTC. The encoded protein is CASSEAVPIGGGTSGDIQYF.

The gene calls are TRBV14 and TRBJ2-1, with 14 positions matching TRBD2. J was trimmed by 8 bases and V by 4 bases; bases with no gene match: 7. The CDR3 is 16 amino acids. Germline CDR1 SGHDN, CDR2 FVKESK. CDR3 DNA sequence: TGTGCCAGCAGCCCGAGGACTAGCGGGAGGTTCGATGAGCAGTTCTTC. This translates into CASSPRTSGRFDEQFF.

This chain joins TRBV4-3 and TRBJ2-2, with no clear D. Deletions cut 4 bases from V and 6 bases from J, with 6 bases between. Germline CDR1 and CDR2: LGHNA and YSLEER. This CDR3 contains 12 residues. The CDR3 DNA reads TGCGCCAGCAGCCTAACCGCCGGGGAGCTGTTTTTT. It translates to CASSLTAGELFF.

The J gene is TRBJ2-7, the V gene TRBV6-4; D might be TRBD1 (6 bases). Trimming removed 10 bases at V and 2 bases at J, with 12 bases between. The CDR3 sequence is 12 residues long. Germline CDR1 MRHNA, CDR2 SNTAGT. The CDR3: CAKDRSPYEQYF. The CDR3 DNA reads TGTGCCAAAGACAGGTCCCCCTACGAGCAGTACTTC.

This chain joins TRBV5-1 and TRBJ2-7, with a tentative D call TRBD1 (5 bases). Germline-derived CDR1 and CDR2 are SGHRS and YFSETQ. The length of the CDR3 is 14 residues. Trimming cost V 1 base and J 4 bases, with 12 bases left between them. Here the CDR3 reads CASSLWAGKYEQYF. CDR3 coding DNA: TGCGCCAGCAGCTTGTGGGCAGGGAAGTACGAGCAGTACTTC.

CDR3 nucleotides: TGTGCCAGCAGCTTATGGGGGGACAGAAATGAAAAACTGTTTTTT. Translating gives CASSLWGDRNEKLFF. The chain employs TRBV7-9 and TRBJ1-4; 7 nucleotides agree with TRBD1. The germline gives CDR1 SEHNR, CDR2 FQNEAQ (reference sequence). The V segment lost 2 bases and the J segment 5 bases; nucleotides outside the gene matches: 5. CDR3 size: 15 residues.

This sequence joins TRBV28 and TRBJ1-4, with a tentative D call TRBD1 (6 bases). V lost 5 bases to trimming and J lost 0 bases, with 13 bases between them. Germline V gene sequence: CDR1 MDHEN, CDR2 SYDVKM. There are 16 residues in the CDR3. CDR3: CASSKDSLATNEKLFF. CDR3 nucleotide sequence: TGTGCCAGCAGTAAGGACAGCTTGGCAACTAATGAAAAACTGTTTTTT.

The CDR3 region is CASRRGTGHYEQYF. CDR3 DNA: TGTGCCAGCAGACGGGGGACAGGCCACTACGAGCAGTACTTC. The V gene is TRBV27, the J gene TRBJ2-7; 8 nucleotides line up with TRBD1. The germline V gene encodes CDR1 MNHEY and CDR2 SMNVEV (reference sequence). The CDR3 totals 14 residues. J gave up 3 bases and V 6 bases, and 7 bases lay outside the gene matches.

The chain employs TRBV4-3 and TRBJ2-1; D ambiguous. Trimming stripped 4 bases from V and 5 bases from J, with 9 bases between. Germline values: CDR1 LGHNA, CDR2 YSLEER. This CDR3 spans 13 amino acids. CDR3 in amino acids: CASSPIPHNEQFF. CDR3 DNA: TGCGCCAGCAGCCCCATTCCCCACAATGAGCAGTTCTTC.

The chain carries TRBV10-1 and TRBJ2-2; TRBD2 matches at 7 bases. Germline CDR1 and CDR2: WNHNN and SYGVQD (reference sequence). The CDR3 contains 13 residues. V trimming: 6 bases; J trimming: 5 bases; junction bases outside the gene matches: 3. The CDR3 sequence: CASRLSGTGELFF. In nucleotides, the CDR3 is TGCGCCAGCAGACTTAGCGGGACCGGGGAGCTGTTTTTT.

The chain carries TRBV2 and TRBJ2-3; the match to TRBD1 covers 9 bases. CDR3 length: 15 residues. The ends lost 5 bases at V and 3 bases at J; junction bases unmatched: 6. Germline loops: CDR1 SNHLY, CDR2 FYNNEI. CDR3 DNA: TGTGCCAGCAGTACAGGGGGCGCAGGGACAGATACGCAGTATTTT. Its translation: CASSTGGAGTDTQYF.

The J gene is TRBJ1-5, the V gene TRBV28; no reliable D call. Germline V gene data show CDR1 as MDHEN and CDR2 as SYDVKM. Trimming cost V 4 bases and J 2 bases, with 18 bases left between them. CDR3 length equals 17 residues. CDR3 in DNA: TGTGCCAGCAGTTCTATAAAAACCGGGGTTGGCAATCAGCCCCAGCATTTT. It specifies CASSSIKTGVGNQPQHF.

For the CDR3, the DNA is TGCGCCAGCAGCCCGGGACAGGGTGATTACCTGTTTTTT. It encodes CASSPGQGDYLFF. This rearrangement joins TRBV4-3 to TRBJ1-4; 9 positions match TRBD1. CDR3 length equals 13 residues. In germline, CDR1 is LGHNA, CDR2 YSLEER. V gave up 4 bases and J gave up 14 bases; unmatched junction bases: 8.

The genes are TRBV18 and TRBJ2-7; D call uncertain. Germline CDR1 and CDR2: KGHSH and LQKENI. V was cut by 3 bases and J by 3 bases, with 18 bases left in between. The CDR3 loop spans 16 amino acids. The CDR3 region has the DNA TGTGCCAGCTCACCGTCGGGCAGGAGCACAGACTACGAGCAGTACTTC. Its translation: CASSPSGRSTDYEQYF.

The chain has TRBV7-8 and TRBJ1-5, with no clear D. Germline V gene sequence: CDR1 SGHVS, CDR2 FQNEAQ. CDR3 length: 14 residues. The ends were cut back, 2 bases at V and 5 bases at J, with 10 bases in the middle. The CDR3 loop reads CASSLFGEHQPQHF. The CDR3 nucleotides read TGTGCCAGCAGCTTATTCGGGGAACATCAGCCCCAGCATTTT.

This rearrangement joins TRBV5-4 to TRBJ2-7; the D gene is possibly TRBD1 (5 bases). Germline CDR1 is SGHNT and CDR2 is YYREEE (reference sequence). This CDR3 comprises 16 residues. V was shortened by 0 bases and J by 0 bases, with 13 bases between the two germline ends. The CDR3 coding sequence is TGTGCCAGCAGCTTGGGTGGCAGGGCGCTCTCCTACGAGCAGTACTTC. As protein: CASSLGGRALSYEQYF.

This clone was seen only once. The chain couples TRBV7-8 to TRBJ1-1; D is unresolved. The CDR3 runs 13 residues. Germline CDR1 and CDR2: SGHVS and FQNEAQ. V was clipped by 3 bases and J by 1 base, with 6 bases between them. CDR3 coding DNA: TGTGCCAGCAGCTTTAATCCGAACACTGAAGCTTTCTTT. Translated, it gives CASSFNPNTEAFF.

Points on this clone: Other DNA sequences in the same sample also yield this CDR3. The gene calls are TRBV9 and TRBJ2-3; D not resolved. The ends were cut back, 2 bases at V and 4 bases at J, with 5 bases in the middle. Per the germline V gene, CDR1 is SGDLS and CDR2 is YYNGEE. The CDR3 covers 12 residues. The CDR3 loop is CASSVGADTQYF. The CDR3 bases are TGTGCCAGCAGCGTGGGCGCAGATACGCAGTATTTT.

The CDR3 DNA reads TGCAGCGTTCCGTGGCAATCGTTTGAGACCCAGTACTTC. This sequence encodes CSVPWQSFETQYF. The chain has TRBV29-1 and TRBJ2-5; no clear D gene. V lost 5 bases and J lost 5, with 15 bases in between. The CDR3 runs 13 residues. Germline values: CDR1 SQVTM, CDR2 ANQGSEA.

V gene TRBV5-1 combines with J gene TRBJ2-7, with D perhaps TRBD2 (6 bases). The CDR3 runs 14 residues. V lost 4 bases and J 3 bases, leaving 14 bases between the germline ends. Germline-derived CDR1 and CDR2 are SGHRS and YFSETQ. The CDR3 DNA sequence: TGCGCCAGCAGCCGGGACGGAGGGGTCTACGAGCAGTACTTC. Encoded protein: CASSRDGGVYEQYF.

V gene TRBV7-2 combines with J gene TRBJ2-7, with D hard to call. CDR1 is SGHTA, CDR2 FQGNSA, per germline. Trimming cost V 1 base and J 4 bases, with 11 bases left between them. CDR3 length: 14 residues. CDR3 nucleotides: TGTGCCAGCAGCTTAGTGGTCAGTGCTTACGAGCAGTACTTC. It yields the protein CASSLVVSAYEQYF. The whole variable domain, filled in from reference TRBV7-2 and TRBJ2-7, reads GAGVSQSPSNKVTEKGKDVELRCDPISGHTALYWYRQSLGQGLEFLIYFQGNSAPDKSGLPSDRFSAERTGGSVSTLTIQRTQQEDSAVYLCASSLVVSAYEQYFGPGTRLTVT.